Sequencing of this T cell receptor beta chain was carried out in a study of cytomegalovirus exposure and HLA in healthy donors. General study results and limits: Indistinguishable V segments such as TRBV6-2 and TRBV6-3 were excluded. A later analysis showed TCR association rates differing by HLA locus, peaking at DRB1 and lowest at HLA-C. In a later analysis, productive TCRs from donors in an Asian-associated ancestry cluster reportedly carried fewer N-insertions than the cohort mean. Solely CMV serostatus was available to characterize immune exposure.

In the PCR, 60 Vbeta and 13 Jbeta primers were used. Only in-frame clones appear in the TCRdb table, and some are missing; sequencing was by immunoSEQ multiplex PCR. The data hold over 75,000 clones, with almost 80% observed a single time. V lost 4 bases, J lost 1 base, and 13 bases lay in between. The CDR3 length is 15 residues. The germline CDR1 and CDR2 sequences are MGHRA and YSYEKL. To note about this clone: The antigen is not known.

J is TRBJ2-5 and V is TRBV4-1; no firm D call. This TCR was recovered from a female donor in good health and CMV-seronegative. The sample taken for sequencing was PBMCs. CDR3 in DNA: TGCGCCAGCAGCCGAGGAGACTCATCCCAAGAGACCCAGTACTTC. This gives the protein CASSRGDSSQETQYF.